Each of the 29 T cell receptor beta chains below was sequenced from the same sample in a study of T cell clonotyping in hematopoietic cell transplantation. The table came from immunoSEQ multiplex PCR; TCRdb's copy has only in-frame clones and leaves some out. The data contain under 35,000 clones, over 60% of them singletons. Regarding time point: recipient sample about 28 days before transplant, after cytoreduction. Specimen: peripheral blood mononuclear cells, collected before stem cell transplant. These receptors all stem from a man aged 45-60 years with myelodysplastic syndrome. Some clones in this sample may be carry-over from other donors' samples.

This chain connects TRBV29-1 to TRBJ1-5, with D perhaps matching TRBD1 (6 bases). This CDR3 contains 13 residues. V lost 4 bases to trimming and J lost 5 bases, with 12 bases between them. Looked up from germline, CDR1 is SQVTM and CDR2 is ANQGSEA. As DNA, the CDR3 is TGCAGCGTTGGAGGGGGAGTAGATCAGCCCCAGCATTTT. It encodes CSVGGGVDQPQHF. Variable domain in full (rest from reference TRBV29-1 and TRBJ1-5): SAVISQKPSRDICQRGTSLTIQCQVDSQVTMMFWYRQQPGQSLTLIATANQGSEATYESGFVIDKFPISRPNLTFSTLTVSNMSPEDSSIYLCSVGGGVDQPQHFGDGTRLSIL.

The chain joins TRBV5-6 to TRBJ1-5; perhaps TRBD1 as D (6 bases). This CDR3 has 16 amino acids. Trimming cost V 0 bases and J 7 bases, with 17 bases left between them. CDR1 and CDR2 (germline): SGHDT, YYEEEE. CDR3: CASSLATGGGRQPQHF. As DNA, the CDR3 is TGTGCCAGCAGCTTGGCCACGGGGGGCGGGCGACAGCCCCAGCATTTT.

The chain carries TRBV28 and TRBJ2-7; D perhaps matches TRBD2 (6 bases). V shed 3 bases and J shed 1 base, with 13 bases lying between them. This CDR3 spans 15 amino acids. The germline gives CDR1 MDHEN, CDR2 SYDVKM. DNA for the CDR3: TGTGCCAGCAGTTTCTTAGGGACTCATTCCTACGAGCAGTACTTC. It translates to CASSFLGTHSYEQYF. Full variable domain (remainder filled in from reference TRBV28 and TRBJ2-7): DVKVTQSSRYLVKRTGEKVFLECVQDMDHENMFWYRQDPGLGLRLIYFSYDVKMKEKGDIPEGYSVSREKKERFSLILESASTNQTSMYLCASSFLGTHSYEQYFGPGTRLTVT.

To note about this clone: At one of its ends the junction is not consistent with the germline gene, which may arise from a read error. V is TRBV7-6 and J is TRBJ1-5; unclear D gene. CDR3 length equals 13 residues. Germline V gene lookup returns CDR1 SGHVS and CDR2 FNYEAQ. The DNA for the CDR3 is TGTGCCGGCAGCTTTTTAGCGGATCAGCCCCAGCATTTT. Translation: CAGSFLADQPQHF.

This clone came up a few times. This chain uses TRBV7-2 with TRBJ2-5, with 11 bases fitting TRBD1. This CDR3 contains 14 residues. Trimming cost V 3 bases and J 5 bases; bases outside gene matches: 2. Germline-derived CDR1 and CDR2 are SGHTA and FQGNSA. The CDR3 sequence: CASSLGTGGETQYF. DNA of the CDR3: TGTGCCAGCAGCTTGGGGACAGGGGGGGAGACCCAGTACTTC.

In its sample, this clone was seen a few times. The genes are TRBV9 and TRBJ1-2; D is unresolved. Deletions cut 4 bases from V and 4 bases from J, with 17 bases between. From germline, CDR1 is SGDLS and CDR2 YYNGEE. This CDR3 spans 15 amino acids. CDR3 nucleotide sequence: TGTGCCAGCAGCCCTCGGGCCGCATTATCCTATGGCTACACCTTC. Translation gives CASSPRAALSYGYTF.

The V gene is TRBV10-3, the J gene TRBJ2-7; D unclear. The CDR3 covers 12 residues. Germline V CDR1 and CDR2: ENHRY, SYGVKD. The germline V and J ends were trimmed by 10 bases and 2 bases, with 12 bases remaining between them. This chain's CDR3 is CATRGPTYEQYF. The DNA of the CDR3 is TGTGCCACCCGTGGTCCAACCTACGAGCAGTACTTC.

The CDR3 nucleotides are TGTGCCAGCAGTTATAGGGAGGGGATCGGGGAGCTGTTTTTT. Residues: CASSYREGIGELFF. The V call is TRBV6-5, the J call TRBJ2-2; TRBD2 matches at 7 bases. The CDR3 runs 14 residues. V trimming: 3 bases; J trimming: 7 bases; junction bases outside the gene matches: 5. CDR1 is MNHEY, CDR2 SVGAGI, per germline.

The chain combines TRBV2 with TRBJ2-4; TRBD2 matches 13 bases. The germline gives CDR1 SNHLY, CDR2 FYNNEI. J gave up 6 bases and V 6 bases, and 8 bases lay outside the gene matches. This CDR3 is 16 amino acids long. Written as DNA, the CDR3 is TGTGCCAGCAGCAGACTAGCGGGAGGTAGAACAAACATTCAGTACTTC. It encodes CASSRLAGGRTNIQYF. Full variable domain (missing parts from reference TRBV2 and TRBJ2-4): EPEVTQTPSHQVTQMGQEVILRCVPISNHLYFYWYRQILGQKVEFLVSFYNNEISEKSEIFDDQFSVERPDGSNFTLKIRSTKLEDSAMYFCASSRLAGGRTNIQYFGAGTRLSVL.

The chain couples TRBV30 to TRBJ1-3, with TRBD1 identical over 10 bases. This CDR3 has 15 residues. The V gene end was trimmed by 7 bases and the J gene end by 1 base; junction bases not matched to a gene: 7. The V gene's germline CDR1 is GTSNPN and CDR2 SVGIG (reference sequence). The CDR3 DNA reads as TGTGCCTACCTCCCGGGACAGGGGTCTGGAAACACCATATATTTT. This translates into CAYLPGQGSGNTIYF.

This clone was seen only a few times. The rearrangement links TRBV28 to TRBJ1-2; TRBD1 agrees at 10 bases. Trimming removed 6 bases from V and 6 bases from J; junction bases left unmatched: 10. The CDR3 runs to 15 residues. The germline V gene has CDR1 MDHEN and CDR2 SYDVKM. CDR3 protein: CASRTTGTGENGYTF. In DNA, the CDR3 is TGTGCCAGCAGAACAACCGGGACAGGGGAGAATGGCTACACCTTC.

This clone was seen only once. V gene TRBV2 combines with J gene TRBJ1-2, with D unclear. The germline V gene has CDR1 SNHLY and CDR2 FYNNEI. CDR3 length: 11 amino acids. V dropped 3 bases and J dropped 4 bases, with 3 bases sitting between them. CDR3 coding DNA: TGTGCCAGCAGTGAGATCTATGGCTACACCTTC. It yields the protein CASSEIYGYTF.

Turning to this clone: The identical CDR3 is also encoded by other nucleotide sequences in the sample. The rearrangement uses TRBV29-1 and TRBJ1-4, with 10 positions matching TRBD1. CDR1 and CDR2 from the germline V gene are SQVTM and ANQGSEA. The junction had 0 bases not matched to a gene; V was cut back by 6 bases and J by 5 bases. The length of the CDR3 is 12 residues. The CDR3 DNA is TGCAGCGTGGGACAGGGGAATGAAAAACTGTTTTTT. Protein product: CSVGQGNEKLFF.

V gene TRBV2 combines with J gene TRBJ2-2; no firm D call. CDR1 is SNHLY, CDR2 FYNNEI, per germline. The length of the CDR3 is 15 residues. The germline V and J ends were trimmed by 1 base and 4 bases, with 10 bases remaining between them. This CDR3 reads CASSEVFQTTGELFF. The CDR3 DNA follows: TGTGCCAGCAGTGAAGTTTTCCAGACCACCGGGGAGCTGTTTTTT.

A few counts support this clone. The chain combines TRBV14 with TRBJ2-7, with 9 nucleotides matching TRBD1. V was pared by 6 bases and J by 1 base, with 1 base of the junction left unmatched. This CDR3 has 13 amino acids. Germline CDR1 is SGHDN and CDR2 is FVKESK. CDR3: CASRDRGSYEQYF. CDR3 coding DNA: TGTGCCAGCAGAGACAGGGGGTCCTACGAGCAGTACTTC.

The chain couples TRBV4-3 to TRBJ1-2, with D possibly matching TRBD1 (6 bases). Deletions cut 1 base from V and 3 bases from J, with 12 bases between. Germline values: CDR1 LGHNA, CDR2 YSLEER. The CDR3 has 15 residues. In DNA, the CDR3 is TGCGCCAGCAGCCAAGCGTTACAGGGAGACTATGGCTACACCTTC. Its translation: CASSQALQGDYGYTF.

In the case of this clone: Germline is not matched at one junction end, which may reflect a read error. The chain couples TRBV28 to TRBJ2-2; 7 bases are a match to TRBD2. CDR3 length: 15 amino acids. Germline CDR1 is MDHEN and CDR2 is SYDVKM. The CDR3 reads CASRLSSGNTGELFF. Here the CDR3 DNA reads TGTGCCAGCAGATTATCTAGCGGTAACACCGGGGAGCTGTTTTTT.

V and J are TRBV27 and TRBJ1-1; no clear D. V lost 6 bases and J lost 0, with 5 bases in between. Germline V gene lookup returns CDR1 MNHEY and CDR2 SMNVEV (reference sequence). The CDR3 is 12 residues long. CDR3 region: CASRGLNTEAFF. The CDR3 DNA sequence: TGTGCCAGCAGAGGACTGAACACTGAAGCTTTCTTT.

The chain couples TRBV6-5 to TRBJ1-1, with 7 bases lining up with TRBD1. The V segment lost 6 bases and the J segment 1 base; nucleotides outside the gene matches: 2. The CDR3 is 13 amino acids. Germline-derived CDR1 and CDR2 are MNHEY and SVGAGI. The CDR3 loop reads CASRTGSNTEAFF. CDR3 in DNA: TGTGCCAGCAGGACAGGGTCGAACACTGAAGCTTTCTTT.

This clone was observed a single time. This chain uses TRBV19 with TRBJ1-2, with D uncertain. V dropped 2 bases and J dropped 1 base, with 14 bases sitting between them. Germline V gene data show CDR1 as LNHDA and CDR2 as SQIVND (reference sequence). This CDR3 region has 16 residues. The CDR3 DNA follows: TGTGCCAGTAGTATAATCTTGGCCAGTAGTAACTATGGCTACACCTTC. Encoded protein: CASSIILASSNYGYTF.

This clone came up a few times. The rearrangement joins TRBV4-1 to TRBJ2-7; D possibly corresponds to TRBD1 (6 bases). The V end lost 4 bases, the J end lost 3 bases, and 10 bases lay between the germline ends. The CDR3 runs to 13 residues. CDR1 is MGHRA, CDR2 YSYEKL, per germline. The CDR3 protein is CASSLRQDYEQYF. The CDR3 DNA follows: TGCGCCAGCAGCCTGAGACAGGACTACGAGCAGTACTTC.

The rearrangement joins TRBV30 to TRBJ1-3; D remains unclear. V dropped 1 base and J dropped 6 bases, with 10 bases sitting between them. The CDR3 has 13 residues. Germline V CDR1 and CDR2: GTSNPN, SVGIG (reference sequence). This chain's CDR3 is CAWSGGTENTIYF. For the CDR3, the DNA is TGTGCCTGGAGTGGAGGAACGGAAAACACCATATATTTT.

The chain recombines TRBV27 with TRBJ1-2; a weak D match, TRBD1 (5 bases). CDR1 and CDR2 from the germline V gene are MNHEY and SMNVEV (reference sequence). V shed 5 bases and J shed 7 bases, with 20 bases lying between them. This CDR3 is 15 amino acids long. The chain's CDR3 is CASSPHDQGRVGYTF. The CDR3 DNA sequence: TGTGCCAGCAGTCCCCATGATCAGGGCAGAGTTGGCTACACCTTC.

The CDR3 region has the DNA TGTGCCAGCAGCTCCTCAGGGCCCTACGAGCAGTACTTC. Its protein product is CASSSSGPYEQYF. The chain employs TRBV9 and TRBJ2-7, with TRBD1 as a possible D gene (5 bases). The CDR3 contains 13 residues. V lost 4 bases and J 2 bases, leaving 10 bases between the germline ends. Germline CDR1 reads SGDLS; CDR2 reads YYNGEE.

A remark on this clone: One end of the junction does not line up with germline, which may come from a read error. The J gene is TRBJ2-7, the V gene TRBV5-1; 11 bases line up with TRBD2. Germline V gives CDR1 SGHRS, CDR2 YFSETQ. The CDR3 contains 15 residues. CDR3 sequence reads: CASSLEASGRYEQYF. For the CDR3, the DNA is TGCGCCAGCAGCTTGGAGGCTAGCGGGAGGTACGAGCAGTACTTT.

This clone was detected only once. The rearrangement uses TRBV28 and TRBJ1-6; D is uncertain. The germline CDR1 and CDR2 sequences are MDHEN and SYDVKM. V was shortened by 6 bases and J by 0 bases, with 12 bases between the two germline ends. The CDR3 is made up of 16 amino acids. The CDR3 region is CASSRVGGSYNSPLHF. CDR3 in DNA: TGTGCCAGCAGCCGCGTAGGAGGCTCCTATAATTCACCCCTCCACTTT. The variable domain in full, completed from reference TRBV28 and TRBJ1-6, reads DVKVTQSSRYLVKRTGEKVFLECVQDMDHENMFWYRQDPGLGLRLIYFSYDVKMKEKGDIPEGYSVSREKKERFSLILESASTNQTSMYLCASSRVGGSYNSPLHFGNGTRLTVT.

The count of this clone is one. This chain uses TRBV30 with TRBJ1-2, with D unresolved. The CDR3 has 12 residues. V was pared by 4 bases and J by 4 bases, with 10 bases between. Germline V lookup: CDR1 GTSNPN, CDR2 SVGIG (reference sequence). The CDR3 region is CAWTTWGYGYTF. The CDR3 nucleotides read TGTGCCTGGACGACATGGGGCTATGGCTACACCTTC.

The chain carries TRBV27 and TRBJ1-2; the D gene is possibly TRBD1 (6 bases). The V end lost 8 bases, the J end lost 4 bases, and 14 bases lay between the germline ends. The CDR3 runs to 13 residues. Germline values: CDR1 MNHEY, CDR2 SMNVEV (reference sequence). Here the CDR3 reads CASGAGRGYGYTF. The CDR3 nucleotides are TGTGCCAGCGGGGCGGGCAGGGGCTATGGCTACACCTTC.

V is TRBV29-1 and J is TRBJ2-7, with 7 nucleotides matching TRBD1. Germline values: CDR1 SQVTM, CDR2 ANQGSEA. V dropped 8 bases and J dropped 1; count of bases not matched to a gene: 5. The CDR3 has 12 residues. CDR3 nucleotides: TGCAGCATATGGGACAGATCCTACGAGCAGTACTTC. This codes for CSIWDRSYEQYF.